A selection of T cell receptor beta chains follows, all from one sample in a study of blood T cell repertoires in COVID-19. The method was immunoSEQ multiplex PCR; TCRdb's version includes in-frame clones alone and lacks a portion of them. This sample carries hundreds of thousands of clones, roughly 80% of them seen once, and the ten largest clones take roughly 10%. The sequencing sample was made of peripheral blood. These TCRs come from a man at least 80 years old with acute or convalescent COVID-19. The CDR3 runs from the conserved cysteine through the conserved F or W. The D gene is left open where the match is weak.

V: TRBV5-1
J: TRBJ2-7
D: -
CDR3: CASSWRVSYEQYF
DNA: TGCGCCAGCAGCTGGAGGGTCTCCTACGAGCAGTACTTC

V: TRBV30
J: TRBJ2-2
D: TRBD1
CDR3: CASRDSANTGELFF
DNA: TGTGCCTCTAGGGACAGCGCGAACACCGGGGAGCTGTTTTTT

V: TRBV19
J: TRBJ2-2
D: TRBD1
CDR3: CASSIGQGAGELFF
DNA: TGTGCCAGTAGTATAGGACAGGGGGCCGGGGAGCTGTTTTTT

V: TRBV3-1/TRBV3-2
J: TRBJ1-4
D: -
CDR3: CASSQGLRQSNEKLFF
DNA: TGTGCCAGCAGCCAAGGGTTGCGGCAGTCTAATGAAAAACTGTTTTTT

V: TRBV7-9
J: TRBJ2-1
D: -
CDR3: CASSLGTGETYNEQFF
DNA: TGTGCCAGCAGCTTAGGGACGGGAGAGACCTACAATGAGCAGTTCTTC

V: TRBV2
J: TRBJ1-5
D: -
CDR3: CASMLFLGGQPQHF
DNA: TGTGCCAGCATGTTATTTTTGGGGGGTCAGCCCCAGCATTTT

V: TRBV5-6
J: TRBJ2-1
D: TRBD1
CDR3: CASSPRQGAIIRFF
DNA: TGTGCCAGCAGCCCAAGACAGGGGGCGATTATAAGGTTCTTC

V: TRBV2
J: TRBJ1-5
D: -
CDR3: CASSEYTYQPQHF
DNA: TGTGCCAGCAGTGAGTACACCTATCAGCCCCAGCATTTT

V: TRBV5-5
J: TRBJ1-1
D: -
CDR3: CASTRSGGDNTEAFF
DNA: TGTGCCAGCACTAGATCGGGAGGGGATAACACTGAAGCTTTCTTT

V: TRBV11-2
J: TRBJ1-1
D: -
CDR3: CASSLAGDPEAFF
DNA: TGTGCCAGCAGCTTAGCAGGGGACCCTGAAGCTTTCTTT

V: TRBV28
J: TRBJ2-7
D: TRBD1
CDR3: CASRGTGLEQYF
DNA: TGTGCCAGCAGGGGGACAGGCCTCGAGCAGTACTTC